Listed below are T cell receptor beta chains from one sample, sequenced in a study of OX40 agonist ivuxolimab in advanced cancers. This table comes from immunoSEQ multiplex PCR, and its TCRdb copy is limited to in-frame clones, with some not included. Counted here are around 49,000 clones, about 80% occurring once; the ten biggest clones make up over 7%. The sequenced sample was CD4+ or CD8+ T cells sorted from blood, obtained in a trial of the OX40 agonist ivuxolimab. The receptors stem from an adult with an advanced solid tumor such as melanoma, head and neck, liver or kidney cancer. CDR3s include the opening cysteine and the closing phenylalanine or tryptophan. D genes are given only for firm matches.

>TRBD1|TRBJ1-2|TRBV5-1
CASSWTGSGYGYTF
TGCGCCAGCAGCTGGACAGGGTCAGGCTATGGCTACACCTTC
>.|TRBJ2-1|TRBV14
CASNRPWRLNNEQFF
TGTGCCAGCAACCGCCCTTGGAGACTAAACAATGAGCAGTTCTTC
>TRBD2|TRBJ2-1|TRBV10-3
CAISGLAGEGNEQFF
TGTGCCATCAGTGGACTAGCGGGAGAAGGGAATGAGCAGTTCTTC
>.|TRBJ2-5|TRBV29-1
CSVEGGGEETQYF
TGCAGCGTTGAAGGTGGAGGGGAGGAGACCCAGTACTTC
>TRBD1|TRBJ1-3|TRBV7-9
CASSSRQGFSGNTIYF
TGTGCCAGCAGCTCCCGACAGGGCTTCTCTGGAAACACCATATATTTT
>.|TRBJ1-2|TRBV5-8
CASSLTENYGYTF
TGTGCCAGCAGCTTAACAGAGAACTATGGCTACACCTTC
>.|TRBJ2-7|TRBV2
CASSVPITYEQYF
TGTGCCAGCAGTGTCCCTATAACCTACGAGCAGTACTTC
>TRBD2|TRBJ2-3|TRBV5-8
CASSSTTTSGSRGTDTQYF
TGTGCCAGCAGCTCTACGACGACTAGCGGGAGTCGGGGCACAGATACGCAGTATTTT
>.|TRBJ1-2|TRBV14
CASSLGDTWFGYTF
TGTGCCAGCAGCCTCGGTGACACGTGGTTTGGCTACACCTTC
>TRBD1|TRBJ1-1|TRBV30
CAWNGDRQTEAFF
TGTGCCTGGAATGGGGACAGGCAAACTGAAGCTTTCTTT
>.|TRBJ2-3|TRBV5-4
CASSPPLATSTDTQYF
TGTGCCAGCAGCCCACCCCTAGCGACCAGCACAGATACGCAGTATTTT
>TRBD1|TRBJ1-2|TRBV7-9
CASELRQGGGYTF
TGTGCCAGCGAACTTAGACAGGGCGGAGGCTACACCTTC